Listed here are 8 T cell receptor beta chains from one sample, sequenced in a study of beta chain features in type 1 diabetes. Sequenced material consisted of expressed TCRB transcripts (all of the isolated RNA was reverse transcribed). TCRdb's copy holds only in-frame clones and misses some; the assay was immunoSEQ multiplex PCR. The table includes about 320,000 clones, 11% to 15% detected once. The source material was central memory CD4+ T cells from blood. Receptor source: a young man in good health.

This clone was counted between two and nine times. The sample carries other DNA sequences with the same CDR3. The V call is TRBV4-1, the J call TRBJ1-6; TRBD1 agrees at 8 bases. Losses at the gene ends were 4 bases for V and 7 bases for J; bases not matched to a gene: 3. CDR1 and CDR2 (germline): MGHRA, YSYEKL. There are 14 residues in the CDR3. The CDR3 loop is CASSRDRGNSPLHF. CDR3 nucleotide sequence: TGCGCCAGCAGCCGAGACAGGGGAAATTCACCCCTCCACTTT.

This clone was seen a few times. The rearrangement joins TRBV11-2 to TRBJ2-7, with D unclear. CDR1 SGHAT and CDR2 FQNNGV come from the germline V gene. V was trimmed by 1 base and J by 4 bases, leaving 20 bases between them. The CDR3 sequence is 17 residues long. CDR3 region: CASSLGRPQPLVYEQYV. In DNA, the CDR3 is TGTGCCAGCAGCTTAGGTCGCCCTCAACCATTAGTATACGAGCAGTACGTC.

The chain employs TRBV18 and TRBJ2-1, with a possible D match to TRBD1 (5 bases). The CDR3 totals 12 residues. The ends were cut back, 1 base at V and 8 bases at J, with 6 bases in the middle. Germline V gene data show CDR1 as KGHSH and CDR2 as LQKENI. The CDR3 DNA is TGTGCCAGCTCACCACAGGGGCATGAGCAGTTCTTC. Amino acid sequence: CASSPQGHEQFF. Full variable domain (missing parts from reference TRBV18 and TRBJ2-1): NAGVMQNPRHLVRRRGQEARLRCSPMKGHSHVYWYRQLPEEGLKFMVYLQKENIIDESGMPKERFSAEFPKEGPSILRIQQVVRGDSAAYFCASSPQGHEQFFGPGTRLTVL.

This clone has a handful of counts. The chain joins TRBV5-1 to TRBJ1-4, with a possible D match to TRBD1 (6 bases). The V gene lost 4 bases and the J gene lost 7 bases, with 14 bases spanning the gap. The germline V gene encodes CDR1 SGHRS and CDR2 YFSETQ. The length of the CDR3 is 14 residues. The CDR3 sequence: CASSTTGYGEKLFF. CDR3 coding DNA: TGCGCCAGCAGCACTACAGGGTATGGTGAAAAACTGTTTTTT.

This clone was picked up a small number of times. One end of the junction fails to match germline, which may point to a read error. The DNA of the CDR3 is TGTGCCAGCGGCTTGGGTATGAATGAAAAACTGTTTTTT. Its protein is CASGLGMNEKLFF. The gene calls are TRBV7-2 and TRBJ1-4; D call uncertain. The CDR3 runs 13 residues. Per the germline V gene, CDR1 is SGHTA and CDR2 is FQGNSA.

The rearrangement joins TRBV4-3 to TRBJ2-5; 10 bases match TRBD1. The J segment lost 5 bases and the V segment lost 1 base, leaving 7 bases of the junction unmatched. This CDR3 contains 16 residues. Germline CDR1 reads LGHNA; CDR2 reads YSLEER. CDR3 nucleotides: TGCGCCAGCAGCCAAGTCGCGGGACAGGGGTGGGAGACCCAGTACTTC. Translating gives CASSQVAGQGWETQYF.

This clone was seen once. V is TRBV27 and J is TRBJ1-3, with D possibly matching TRBD1 (5 bases). Per the germline V gene, CDR1 is MNHEY and CDR2 is SMNVEV (reference sequence). V lost 5 bases to trimming and J lost 3 bases, with 11 bases between them. The CDR3 consists of 14 residues. The CDR3 bases are TGTGCCAGCAGTCGCGGGGGGGTTGGAAACACCATATATTTT. Translating it yields CASSRGGVGNTIYF.

This clone was observed a few times. DNA of the CDR3: TGTGCCAGCAGTTATGCCCGGCCTCCGGGGGAGACCCAGTACTTC. Translating gives CASSYARPPGETQYF. This chain uses TRBV6-5 with TRBJ2-5; possible D gene TRBD2, 5 bases. Deletions cut 3 bases from V and 5 bases from J, with 16 bases between. Per the germline V gene, CDR1 is MNHEY and CDR2 is SVGAGI. The CDR3 loop spans 15 amino acids.